This T cell receptor (beta chain) emerged from a study of beta chain features in type 1 diabetes (dated by TCRdb to the late 2010s). For the wider study: Mean age, gender distribution, total cell number and subset yield did not differ between patients and healthy donors. In the study, recently diagnosed type 1 diabetes patients and matched healthy donors were compared on the TCRB repertoires of their sorted circulating CD4+ T cell subsets. Regulatory and stem cell-like memory subsets were obtained from only 8 patients and about eight healthy donors, while naive and central memory subsets were obtained from all 30 or so donors. A total of about 110,000,000 sorted cells were examined across all samples, and a strong correlation was observed between cell number per subset and RNA yield. The investigation overall reported the following: Type 1 diabetes patients showed a moderate but significant shortening of TCRB CDR3 length in all four CD4+ subsets. Shorter templates might have been favored by PCR, but patient and control samples were amplified and corrected together, so both groups would have been affected equally by any skew. Sequencing cDNA rather than genomic DNA could over-represent highly expressing activated cells, although activation and CD3 levels did not differ between groups. Patients with type 1 diabetes made fewer insertions and deleted more nucleotides at VDJ recombination sites, implying thymic rearrangement abnormalities. Naive, central memory and regulatory TCRB repertoires appeared to be more similar among patients than among healthy donors. Because small numbers of individuals were included in the HLA sub-analyses, any influence of HLA type on TCRB rearrangement was left unresolved.

Each donor gave one peripheral blood draw, averaging roughly 120 mL, which was collected into heparinised tubes. A BD FACSAria II was used to sort naive, central memory, regulatory and stem cell-like memory CD4+ T cells with a panel that included CD45RO, CCR7, CD25, CD127, CD95 and CD27. Purity was above 95% for every sorted population. PBMCs were isolated right away by Lymphoprep density gradient centrifugation and were stained directly, without culture. So that batch effects would be minimized, each experiment stained and sorted samples in pairs, pairing one healthy donor with one patient. The entire isolated RNA was reverse transcribed using the High Capacity cDNA Reverse Transcription Kit, and thus expressed TCRB transcripts were sequenced. Deep immunoSEQ sequencing was performed on naive, central memory and regulatory T cell samples, with an average of about 3.57 million total reads per sample. Sorted cells were lysed in RLT buffer, and RNA was extracted using DNase-treated RNeasy Micro or Mini kits according to cell number. Each cell subset was processed separately to prevent cross-contamination, with patient and healthy donor samples processed together. TCRB sequences were amplified from cDNA with the immunoSEQ multiplex PCR, producing 87-bp fragments spanning the CDR3 region. Sequencing of the amplicons was done on the Illumina HiSeq platform. Per the original workflow: Synthetic template baselines were used to correct PCR bias computationally, reads within Hamming distance 2 were collapsed, and singletons that could not be merged were discarded. Reads were aligned against IMGT so that V, D and J genes, CDR3 length and insertions or deletions at six rearrangement sites could be assigned. Within each subset, clonotype counts were normalized to sorted cell number, after which true diversity and Gini coefficients were computed with the tcR R package. The overlap coefficient, calculated on TCRB nucleotide sequences, was used to quantify repertoire sharing. Out-of-frame TCRB sequences from naive cells were analyzed to stand in for the pre-selection repertoire. Drawn from immuneACCESS, this table holds only the in-frame rearrangements with V and J called that TCRdb kept. Clones are partly lost; checked studies trace under half to an unresolved V gene and leave the rest unexplained. The DNA gave D and trimming, while V, J and clone size come from that table. The sample table contains hundreds of thousands of clones; only one count was recorded for about 10% of them. Approximately 0.05% of the sample goes to the ten largest clones.

There are a few counts of this clone. This receptor's antigen is unknown. Base qualities are not at hand, and no much larger clone is one base apart. The specimen was naive CD4+ T cells from blood. The cell subset or site label corresponds to: true naive CD4+ T cells. This TCR was sampled from a young woman in good health.

The CDR3 has the sequence CASSAEHHREGEQFF. The nucleotides are TGTGCCAGCAGCGCAGAACATCACAGGGAGGGTGAGCAGTTCTTC. Recombination connected TRBV9 to TRBJ2-1; matching of 7 bases hints at TRBD2 as the D gene. The germline V gene provides CDR1 SGDLS and CDR2 YYNGEE. V and J are truncated by 3 bases and 9 bases respectively, leaving an intervening sequence of 19 bases. The CDR3 holds 15 amino acids from the cysteine to the phenylalanine. The read is trimmed to its CDR3 DNA, 45 bases read in frame from base 1.